This T cell receptor (beta chain) was sequenced in a study of T cells in Graves' hyperthyroidism and ophthalmopathy. Every diagnosis used clinical symptoms, serum thyroxine and TRAb, thyroid ultrasound and orbital computed tomography. In regard to this clonotype: The antigen remains unidentified.

The ends lost 5 bases at V and 5 bases at J; junction bases unmatched: 14. Germline V CDR1 and CDR2: SGHNT, YENEEA. This CDR3 is 16 amino acids long. What was amplified from RNA transcripts were TCR beta CDR3 regions. A first-round RT-PCR of the TCR CDR3 used the HTBI primer set. TCRdb passed the multiplex PCR reads through MiXCR, listing each CDR3 protein once. The data hold about 560,000 distinct CDR3 sequences, with 15% to 20% observed a single time. Regarding the study as a whole: The majority of expanded thyroid clonotypes above 0.001 also appeared in blood.

The J gene is TRBJ2-7, the V gene TRBV11-3, with TRBD2 identical over 8 bases. This TCR came from a woman under 30 with Graves' hyperthyroidism. The sequenced sample consisted of blood. Written as DNA, the CDR3 is TGTGCCAGCAGCCCCATTGGGGGAAGCGGGAGACACGAGCAGTACTTC. This gives the protein CASSPIGGSGRHEQYF.